The TCR beta chain under discussion was sequenced for a study of T cells in Graves' hyperthyroidism and ophthalmopathy. This clonotype turned up a few times. With 2 bases clipped from V and 9 bases from J, the junction kept 11 bases outside the gene matches. The CDR3 extends over 16 amino acids. The V gene's germline CDR1 is SGHNT and CDR2 YYREEE (reference sequence). The TCR beta CDR3 regions underwent amplification using RNA transcripts as the source. Primed by the HTBI set, a first-round RT-PCR was run on the TCR CDR3. TCRdb used MiXCR to reprocess the multiplex PCR reads, holding one entry per CDR3 protein. The sample lists around 350,000 distinct CDR3 sequences, approximately 20% occurring once. Hyperthyroidism had been newly diagnosed in patients aged 18 to 65, and its duration was under 2 months. PBMCs were collected from an approximately 9 ml volume of fresh peripheral blood.

This sequence originates from a woman younger than 30 with Graves' hyperthyroidism. The J gene is TRBJ1-6, the V gene TRBV5-4, with TRBD1 matching 7 bases. The sequencing sample was made of blood. In DNA form, the CDR3 reads TGTGCCAGCAGCTTAGGCCGCCAGGGACAGATTTCACCCCTCCACTTT. Residues: CASSLGRQGQISPLHF.